The 22 T cell receptor beta chains reported below all come from one sample, sequenced in a study of cytotoxic CD8 clonotypes in ibrutinib-treated CLL. Some clones are missing from TCRdb's copy, which holds only in-frame ones; the method was immunoSEQ multiplex PCR. The sample records tens of thousands of clones, about three quarters being singletons. The sample in question was PBMCs, obtained after 24 months of ibrutinib treatment. The origin of the receptors is a human donor with chronic lymphocytic leukemia.

The CDR3 bases are TGCACCAGCAGCCCCACCGTTCCCTACGAGCAGTACTTC. Translated, it gives CTSSPTVPYEQYF. The chain combines TRBV1 with TRBJ2-7. TRBV1 is a recognized pseudogene. The length of the CDR3 is 13 residues.

This sequence joins TRBV28 and TRBJ2-1; maybe TRBD2 (6 bases). The V gene's germline CDR1 is MDHEN and CDR2 SYDVKM. The V end was cut by 6 bases, the J end by 9 bases, with 15 bases between. The CDR3 loop spans 13 amino acids. As DNA, the CDR3 is TGTGCCAGCAGACTCCGCGGGACGGGTGAGCAGTTCTTC. Its translation is CASRLRGTGEQFF.

The chain carries TRBV5-1 and TRBJ2-5; D is perhaps TRBD1 or TRBD2 (7 bases each). V lost 1 base and J lost 5, with 15 bases in between. The CDR3 loop spans 15 amino acids. Germline CDR1 is SGHRS and CDR2 is YFSETQ. The CDR3 nucleotides read TGCGCCAGCAGCTTGAGACAGGGAGGGTTGGAGACCCAGTACTTC. Protein: CASSLRQGGLETQYF.

The rearrangement links TRBV29-1 to TRBJ2-3; D remains unclear. Germline CDR1 SQVTM, CDR2 ANQGSEA. There are 13 residues in the CDR3. Trimming removed 3 bases from V and 2 bases from J, with 9 bases in between. Here the CDR3 DNA reads TGCAGCGTTGACGGTGGGGACACAGATACGCAGTATTTT. This gives the protein CSVDGGDTDTQYF.

CDR3 in amino acids: CASSLGRYNTGELFF. CDR3 sequence (DNA): TGCGCCAGCAGCTTAGGCCGGTACAACACCGGGGAGCTGTTTTTT. The V and J genes are TRBV5-1 and TRBJ2-2; D ambiguous. The CDR3 is 15 amino acids. V lost 2 bases and J 2 bases, leaving 10 bases between the germline ends. Germline values: CDR1 SGHRS, CDR2 YFSETQ.

This sequence joins TRBV6-1 and TRBJ1-3, with 11 bases fitting TRBD1. Germline lookup yields CDR1 MNHNS and CDR2 SASEGT. The V and J ends lost 6 bases and 8 bases, in that order; junction bases with no gene match: 6. This CDR3 contains 14 residues. This CDR3 reads CASSAGQGGYTIYF. CDR3 sequence (DNA): TGTGCCAGCAGCGCGGGACAGGGGGGTTACACCATATATTTT.

V usage is TRBV5-1 and J usage is TRBJ1-6; D remains ambiguous. This CDR3 comprises 14 residues. Germline CDR1 reads SGHRS; CDR2 reads YFSETQ. V lost 2 bases to trimming and J lost 8 bases, with 11 bases between them. CDR3 region: CASSLGDADSPLHF. Here the CDR3 DNA reads TGCGCCAGCAGCTTAGGTGATGCAGATTCACCCCTCCACTTT. Combining the CDR3 with reference TRBV5-1 and TRBJ1-6 gives the whole variable domain KAGVTQTPRYLIKTRGQQVTLSCSPISGHRSVSWYQQTPGQGLQFLFEYFSETQRNKGNFPGRFSGRQFSNSRSEMNVSTLELGDSALYLCASSLGDADSPLHFGNGTRLTVT.

The V and J genes are TRBV30 and TRBJ2-7; weak D call: TRBD2 (6 bases). CDR1 and CDR2 (germline): GTSNPN, SVGIG (reference sequence). CDR3 length: 11 amino acids. Deletions cut 8 bases from V and 9 bases from J, with 17 bases between. CDR3 sequence reads: CAAGSGSVQYF. CDR3 DNA: TGTGCCGCGGGGAGCGGTAGCGTGCAGTACTTC.

This rearrangement joins TRBV30 to TRBJ1-1; 8 positions agree with TRBD1. V gave up 0 bases and J gave up 10 bases; unmatched junction bases: 4. Germline values: CDR1 GTSNPN, CDR2 SVGIG (reference sequence). The CDR3 has 12 residues. The CDR3 nucleotides read TGTGCCTGGAGTGTAAGGACAGGGCCAGCTTTCTTT. This codes for CAWSVRTGPAFF. The entire variable domain, with the rest obtained from reference TRBV30 and TRBJ1-1, is as follows: SQTIHQWPATLVQPVGSPLSLECTVEGTSNPNLYWYRQAAGRGLQLLFYSVGIGQISSEVPQNLSASRPQDRQFILSSKKLLLSDSGFYLCAWSVRTGPAFFGQGTRLTVV.

The rearrangement uses TRBV5-6 and TRBJ1-6; 11 positions match TRBD1. V lost 4 bases, J lost 5 bases, and 5 bases stayed unmatched. There are 16 residues in the CDR3. Germline values: CDR1 SGHDT, CDR2 YYEEEE. CDR3 DNA sequence: TGTGCCAGCAGCCTCAGGACAGGGGGCGATAATTCACCCCTCCACTTT. Translated, it gives CASSLRTGGDNSPLHF.

V gene TRBV15 combines with J gene TRBJ2-3; weak D call: TRBD2 (6 bases). The CDR3 is 17 amino acids. Germline V gene lookup returns CDR1 LNHNV and CDR2 YYDKDF (reference sequence). V was clipped by 0 bases and J by 2 bases, with 15 bases between them. This CDR3 reads CATSRDPLAVLTDTQYF. The CDR3 DNA reads TGTGCCACCAGCAGAGATCCCTTAGCGGTGCTCACAGATACGCAGTATTTT.

The V gene is TRBV4-3, the J gene TRBJ1-4; D not certain. The germline V and J ends were trimmed by 4 bases and 0 bases, with 12 bases remaining between them. Germline assignment: CDR1 LGHNA and CDR2 YSLEER. The CDR3 runs to 16 residues. CDR3 DNA sequence: TGCGCCAGCAGCCCAATGGGCGGGACAACTAATGAAAAACTGTTTTTT. Its protein is CASSPMGGTTNEKLFF.

This clone was recorded at least ten times. V is TRBV28 and J is TRBJ1-1; TRBD1 matches 9 bases. CDR3 length equals 17 residues. Germline trimming cut 5 bases from V and 3 bases from J; bases unmatched to any gene: 13. Germline CDR1 is MDHEN and CDR2 is SYDVKM. CDR3: CASSTTRKQGAYTEAFF. The DNA for the CDR3 is TGTGCCAGCAGTACAACACGAAAACAGGGGGCATACACTGAAGCTTTCTTT.

The chain joins TRBV5-6 to TRBJ2-7; a possible D gene is TRBD1 (5 bases). Between the trimmed V and J ends, which lost 0 bases and 2 bases, there was a span of 9 bases. The germline gives CDR1 SGHDT, CDR2 YYEEEE. CDR3 length equals 14 residues. CDR3 sequence reads: CASSLDAGTYEQYF. CDR3 in DNA: TGTGCCAGCAGCTTGGACGCAGGGACCTACGAGCAGTACTTC.

This clone came up a few times. The chain couples TRBV30 to TRBJ2-5; 8 bases line up with TRBD2. Looked up from germline, CDR1 is GTSNPN and CDR2 is SVGIG (reference sequence). The CDR3 length is 14 residues. V lost 5 bases and J lost 3; bases outside the gene matches: 8. CDR3 protein: CAWGLGGGKETQYF. The CDR3 nucleotides are TGTGCCTGGGGACTTGGCGGGGGGAAAGAGACCCAGTACTTC.

The table lists this clone with a count of one. The V gene is TRBV27, the J gene TRBJ1-4, with D maybe TRBD1 (5 bases). The length of the CDR3 is 18 residues. In germline, CDR1 is MNHEY, CDR2 SMNVEV (reference sequence). V was trimmed by 2 bases and J by 0 bases, leaving 16 bases between them. CDR3 coding DNA: TGTGCCAGCAGTTTAGGGGGGACTTCCCGTGCAACTAATGAAAAACTGTTTTTT. Protein product: CASSLGGTSRATNEKLFF.

V usage is TRBV7-9 and J usage is TRBJ2-3; no reliable D call. Looked up from germline, CDR1 is SEHNR and CDR2 is FQNEAQ (reference sequence). The CDR3 contains 15 residues. Trimming shortened V by 3 bases and J by 3 bases, and 13 bases separated the two germline ends. In DNA form, the CDR3 reads TGTGCCAGCAGCTTTACCTCGGCACTAACAGATACGCAGTATTTT. Its protein is CASSFTSALTDTQYF.

The chain combines TRBV28 with TRBJ2-7, with TRBD1 identical over 7 bases. The junction had 6 bases not matched to a gene; V was cut back by 6 bases and J by 1 base. This CDR3 region has 14 residues. Germline CDR1 is MDHEN and CDR2 is SYDVKM. DNA of the CDR3: TGTGCCAGCAGACGGGACAGAGGATCCTACGAGCAGTACTTC. Translating gives CASRRDRGSYEQYF.

The gene calls are TRBV6-6 and TRBJ2-3, with D possibly being TRBD1 or TRBD2 (5 bases each). Germline CDR1 and CDR2: MNHNY and SVGAGI (reference sequence). Trimming pared 5 bases from V and 4 bases from J, leaving 16 bases between. The CDR3 loop spans 15 amino acids. Written as DNA, the CDR3 is TGTGCCAGCAGTCGGGACGGAGCAGGTCCAGATACGCAGTATTTT. Its protein is CASSRDGAGPDTQYF.

The chain links TRBV30 to TRBJ2-7, with a tentative D call TRBD1 (5 bases). The germline V and J ends were trimmed by 2 bases and 3 bases, with 8 bases remaining between them. Germline V gives CDR1 GTSNPN, CDR2 SVGIG (reference sequence). This CDR3 is built from 12 residues. The CDR3 bases are TGTGCCTGGAGTCAGACAGACTACGAGCAGTACTTC. This encodes CAWSQTDYEQYF.

The chain has TRBV7-9 and TRBJ1-5, with 7 bases lining up with TRBD1. With V trimmed by 2 bases and J by 6 bases, 4 bases remained unmatched. The CDR3 consists of 14 residues. Germline V gene sequence: CDR1 SEHNR, CDR2 FQNEAQ (reference sequence). The CDR3 sequence: CASSLSGGGQPQHF. In nucleotides, the CDR3 is TGTGCCAGCAGCTTATCAGGGGGAGGTCAGCCCCAGCATTTT. The full variable domain, its missing parts supplied by reference TRBV7-9 and TRBJ1-5, is DTGVSQNPRHKITKRGQNVTFRCDPISEHNRLYWYRQTLGQGPEFLTYFQNEAQLEKSRLLSDRFSAERPKGSFSTLEIQRTEQGDSAMYLCASSLSGGGQPQHFGDGTRLSIL.

The gene calls are TRBV11-2 and TRBJ2-7; 8 bases line up with TRBD1. Trimming took 4 bases from V and 3 from J; bases not matched to a gene: 5. The germline V gene encodes CDR1 SGHAT and CDR2 FQNNGV. This CDR3 has 14 residues. CDR3 sequence (DNA): TGTGCCAGCAGCTATGCAGGACAGGGCTACGAGCAGTACTTC. Encoded protein: CASSYAGQGYEQYF.